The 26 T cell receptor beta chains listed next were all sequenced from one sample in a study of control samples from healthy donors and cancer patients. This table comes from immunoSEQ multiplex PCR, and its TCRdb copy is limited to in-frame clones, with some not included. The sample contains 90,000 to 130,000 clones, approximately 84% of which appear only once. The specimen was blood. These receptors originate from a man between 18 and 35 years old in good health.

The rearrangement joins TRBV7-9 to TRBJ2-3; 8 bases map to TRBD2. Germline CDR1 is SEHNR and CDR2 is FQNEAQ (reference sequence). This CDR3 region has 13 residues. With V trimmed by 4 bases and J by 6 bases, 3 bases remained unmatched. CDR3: CASSSSGWDTQYF. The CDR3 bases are TGTGCCAGCAGCTCTAGCGGGTGGGATACGCAGTATTTT.

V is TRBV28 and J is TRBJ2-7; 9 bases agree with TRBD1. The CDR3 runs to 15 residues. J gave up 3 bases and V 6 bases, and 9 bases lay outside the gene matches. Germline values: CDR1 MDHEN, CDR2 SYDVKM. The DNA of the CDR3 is TGTGCCAGCAGACCCGACGGGACAGGGCACTACGAGCAGTACTTC. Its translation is CASRPDGTGHYEQYF.

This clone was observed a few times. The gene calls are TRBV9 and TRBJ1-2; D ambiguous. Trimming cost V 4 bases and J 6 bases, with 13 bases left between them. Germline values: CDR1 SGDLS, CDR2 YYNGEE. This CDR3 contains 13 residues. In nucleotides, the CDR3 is TGTGCCAGCAGCTCCCGGACGAGGCATGGCTACACCTTC. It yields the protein CASSSRTRHGYTF.

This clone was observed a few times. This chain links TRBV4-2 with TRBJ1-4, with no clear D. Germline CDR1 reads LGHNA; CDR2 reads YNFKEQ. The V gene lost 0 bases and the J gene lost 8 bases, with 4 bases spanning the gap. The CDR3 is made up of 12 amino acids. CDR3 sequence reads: CASSQDREKLFF. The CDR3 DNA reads TGTGCCAGCAGCCAAGATAGGGAAAAACTGTTTTTT.

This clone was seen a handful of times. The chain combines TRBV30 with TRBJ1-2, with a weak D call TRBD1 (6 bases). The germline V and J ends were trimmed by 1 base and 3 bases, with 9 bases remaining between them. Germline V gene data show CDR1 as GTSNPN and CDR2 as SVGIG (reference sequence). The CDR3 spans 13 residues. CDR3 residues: CAWSDRGDYGYTF. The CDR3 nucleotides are TGTGCCTGGAGTGATAGGGGGGACTATGGCTACACCTTC.

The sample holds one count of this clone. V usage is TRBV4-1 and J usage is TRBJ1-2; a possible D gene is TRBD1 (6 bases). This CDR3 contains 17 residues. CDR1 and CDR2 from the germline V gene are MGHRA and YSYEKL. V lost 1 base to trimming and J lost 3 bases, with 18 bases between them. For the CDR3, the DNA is TGCGCCAGCAGCCAAGTTCTCGGTAGGGGGGCGGACTATGGCTACACCTTC. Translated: CASSQVLGRGADYGYTF.

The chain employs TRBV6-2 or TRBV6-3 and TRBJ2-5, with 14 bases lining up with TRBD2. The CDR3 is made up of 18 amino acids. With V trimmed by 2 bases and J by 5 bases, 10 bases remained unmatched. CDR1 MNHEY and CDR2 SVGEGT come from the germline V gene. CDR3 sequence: CASSYRTSGGQRAETQYF. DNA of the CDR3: TGTGCCAGCAGTTACCGGACTAGCGGGGGGCAGAGGGCGGAGACCCAGTACTTC.

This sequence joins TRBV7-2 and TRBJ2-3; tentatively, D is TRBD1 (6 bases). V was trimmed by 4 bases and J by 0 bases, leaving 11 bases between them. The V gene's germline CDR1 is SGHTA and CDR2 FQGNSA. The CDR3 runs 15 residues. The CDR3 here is CASSSTGISTDTQYF. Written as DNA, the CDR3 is TGTGCCAGCAGCTCAACAGGGATTAGCACAGATACGCAGTATTTT.

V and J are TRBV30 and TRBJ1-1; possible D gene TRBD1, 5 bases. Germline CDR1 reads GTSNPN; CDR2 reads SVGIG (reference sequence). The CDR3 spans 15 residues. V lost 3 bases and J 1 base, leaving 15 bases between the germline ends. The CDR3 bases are TGTGCCTGGAGCCGTCAGCGTGGGGGGAACACTGAAGCTTTCTTT. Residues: CAWSRQRGGNTEAFF.

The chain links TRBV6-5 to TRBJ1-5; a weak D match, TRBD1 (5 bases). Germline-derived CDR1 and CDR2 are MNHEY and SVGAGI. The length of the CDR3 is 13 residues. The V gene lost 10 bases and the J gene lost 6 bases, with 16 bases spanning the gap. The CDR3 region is CATGGGDLQPQHF. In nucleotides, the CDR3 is TGTGCCACAGGTGGGGGGGATCTTCAGCCCCAGCATTTT.

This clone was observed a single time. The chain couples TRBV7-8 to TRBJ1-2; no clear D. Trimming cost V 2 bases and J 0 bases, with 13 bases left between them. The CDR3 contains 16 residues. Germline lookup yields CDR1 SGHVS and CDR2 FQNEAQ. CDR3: CASSLIPYAANYGYTF. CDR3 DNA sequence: TGTGCCAGCAGCTTAATCCCTTATGCCGCTAACTATGGCTACACCTTC.

The CDR3 bases are TGTGCCAGCACCCCCCAGCGCAGGGGTTCACCCCTCCACTTT. It codes for CASTPQRRGSPLHF. V usage is TRBV25-1 and J usage is TRBJ1-6, with D tentatively TRBD1 (6 bases). The length of the CDR3 is 14 residues. Germline CDR1 reads MGHDK; CDR2 reads SYGVNS. V was pared by 7 bases and J by 9 bases, with 16 bases between.

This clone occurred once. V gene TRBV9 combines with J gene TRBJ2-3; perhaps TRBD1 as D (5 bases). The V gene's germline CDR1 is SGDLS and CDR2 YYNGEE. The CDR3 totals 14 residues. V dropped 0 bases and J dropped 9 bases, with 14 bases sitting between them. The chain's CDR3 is CASSVGGNKGTQYF. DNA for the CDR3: TGTGCCAGCAGCGTAGGGGGAAACAAGGGGACGCAGTATTTT. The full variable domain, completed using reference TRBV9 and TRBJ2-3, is DSGVTQTPKHLITATGQRVTLRCSPRSGDLSVYWYQQSLDQGLQFLIQYYNGEERAKGNILERFSAQQFPDLHSELNLSSLELGDSALYFCASSVGGNKGTQYFGPGTRLTVL.

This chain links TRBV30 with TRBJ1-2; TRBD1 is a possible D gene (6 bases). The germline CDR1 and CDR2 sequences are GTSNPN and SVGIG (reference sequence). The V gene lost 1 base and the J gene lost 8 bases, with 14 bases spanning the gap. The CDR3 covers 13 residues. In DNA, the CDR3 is TGTGCCTGGAGTGCCTCCACAGGGTGGGGCTACACCTTC. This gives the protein CAWSASTGWGYTF.

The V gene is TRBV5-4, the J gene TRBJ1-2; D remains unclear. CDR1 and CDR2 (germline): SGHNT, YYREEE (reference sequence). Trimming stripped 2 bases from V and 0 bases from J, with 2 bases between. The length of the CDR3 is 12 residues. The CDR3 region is CASSLTNYGYTF. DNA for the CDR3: TGTGCCAGCAGCTTAACTAACTATGGCTACACCTTC.

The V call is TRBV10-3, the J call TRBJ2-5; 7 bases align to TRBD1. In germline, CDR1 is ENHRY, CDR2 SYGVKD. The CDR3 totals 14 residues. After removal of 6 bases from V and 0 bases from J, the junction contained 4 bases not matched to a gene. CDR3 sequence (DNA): TGTGCCATCAGCCCCGGGACAGACCAAGAGACCCAGTACTTC. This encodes CAISPGTDQETQYF.

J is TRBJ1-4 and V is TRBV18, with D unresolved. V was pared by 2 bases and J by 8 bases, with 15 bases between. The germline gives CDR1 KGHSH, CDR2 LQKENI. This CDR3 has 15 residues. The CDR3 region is CASSPSGLSGEKLFF. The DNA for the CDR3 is TGTGCCAGCTCACCATCGGGCCTCTCTGGGGAAAAACTGTTTTTT.

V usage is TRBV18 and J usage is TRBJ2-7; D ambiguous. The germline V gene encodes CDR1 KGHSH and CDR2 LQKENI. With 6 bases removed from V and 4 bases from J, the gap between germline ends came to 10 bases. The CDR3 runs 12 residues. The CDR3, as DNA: TGTGCCAGCTCCGCCTCCGGATACGAGCAGTACGTC. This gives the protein CASSASGYEQYV.

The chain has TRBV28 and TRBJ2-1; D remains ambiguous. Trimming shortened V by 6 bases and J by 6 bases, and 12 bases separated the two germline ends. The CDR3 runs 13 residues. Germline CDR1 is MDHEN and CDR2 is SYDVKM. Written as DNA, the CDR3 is TGTGCCAGCAGAAACGACCTCGGCAATGAGCAGTTCTTC. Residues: CASRNDLGNEQFF.

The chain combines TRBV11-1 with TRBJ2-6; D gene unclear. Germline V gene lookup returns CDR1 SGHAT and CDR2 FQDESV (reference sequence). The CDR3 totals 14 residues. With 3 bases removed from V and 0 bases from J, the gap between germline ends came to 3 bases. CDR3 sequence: CASSLFSGANVLTF. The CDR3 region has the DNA TGTGCCAGCAGCTTGTTCTCTGGGGCCAACGTCCTGACTTTC. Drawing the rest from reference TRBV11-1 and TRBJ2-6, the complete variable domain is EAEVAQSPRYKITEKSQAVAFWCDPISGHATLYWYRQILGQGPELLVQFQDESVVDDSQLPKDRFSAERLKGVDSTLKIQPAELGDSAMYLCASSLFSGANVLTFGAGSRLTVL.

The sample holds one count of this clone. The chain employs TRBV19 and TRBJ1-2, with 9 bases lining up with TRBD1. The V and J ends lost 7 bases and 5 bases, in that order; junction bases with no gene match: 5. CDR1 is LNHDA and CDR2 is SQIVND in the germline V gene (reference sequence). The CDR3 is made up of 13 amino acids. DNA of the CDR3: TGTGCCAGTAATAGGGGACAGGGATATGGCTACACCTTC. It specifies CASNRGQGYGYTF. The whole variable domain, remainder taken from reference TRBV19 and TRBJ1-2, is DGGITQSPKYLFRKEGQNVTLSCEQNLNHDAMYWYRQDPGQGLRLIYYSQIVNDFQKGDIAEGYSVSREKKESFPLTVTSAQKNPTAFYLCASNRGQGYGYTFGSGTRLTVV.

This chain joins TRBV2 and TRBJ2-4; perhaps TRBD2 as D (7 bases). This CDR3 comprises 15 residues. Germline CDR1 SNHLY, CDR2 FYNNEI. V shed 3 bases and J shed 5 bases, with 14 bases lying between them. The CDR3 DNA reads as TGTGCCAGCAGTGAGGGGGGGCTAGAGCAAAACATTCAGTACTTC. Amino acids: CASSEGGLEQNIQYF. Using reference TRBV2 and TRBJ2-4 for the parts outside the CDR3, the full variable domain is EPEVTQTPSHQVTQMGQEVILRCVPISNHLYFYWYRQILGQKVEFLVSFYNNEISEKSEIFDDQFSVERPDGSNFTLKIRSTKLEDSAMYFCASSEGGLEQNIQYFGAGTRLSVL.

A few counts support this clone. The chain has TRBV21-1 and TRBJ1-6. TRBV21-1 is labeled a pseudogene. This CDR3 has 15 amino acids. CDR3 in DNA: TGTGCCAGCAGCAAAGAAGAAAGGAAGAATTCACCCCTCCACTTT. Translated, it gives CASSKEERKNSPLHF.

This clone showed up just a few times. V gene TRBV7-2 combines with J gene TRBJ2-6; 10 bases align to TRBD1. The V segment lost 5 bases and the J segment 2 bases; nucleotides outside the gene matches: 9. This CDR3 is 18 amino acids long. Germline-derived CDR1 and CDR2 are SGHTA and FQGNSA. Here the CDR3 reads CASSTSGTGVTGANVLTF. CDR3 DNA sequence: TGTGCCAGCAGCACCTCCGGGACAGGGGTAACTGGGGCCAACGTCCTGACTTTC.

CDR3 sequence: CASSLTETYEQYV. The DNA of the CDR3 is TGTGCCAGCAGCTTAACGGAGACCTACGAGCAGTACGTC. This chain joins TRBV7-2 and TRBJ2-7; no definite D call. V was cut by 2 bases and J by 2 bases, with 7 bases left in between. Germline V gives CDR1 SGHTA, CDR2 FQGNSA. This CDR3 is 13 amino acids long.

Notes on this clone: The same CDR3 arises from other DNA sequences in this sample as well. The CDR3 DNA reads as TGTGCCAGCAGCCTGGGGTCGAACACCGGGGAGCTGTTTTTT. Amino acid sequence: CASSLGSNTGELFF. The chain is built from TRBV7-2 and TRBJ2-2; D is undetermined. Germline CDR1 SGHTA, CDR2 FQGNSA. The CDR3 extends over 14 amino acids. The V and J ends lost 5 bases and 0 bases respectively, with 7 bases between them.